The present T cell receptor beta chain was sequenced within a study of blood T cell repertoires in COVID-19. V lost 6 bases and J lost 3; bases outside the gene matches: 9. The V gene's germline CDR1 is MNHEY and CDR2 SVGAGI. There are 15 residues in the CDR3. Membership in each cohort depended on participant-reported clinical history. The method was immunoSEQ multiplex PCR; TCRdb's version includes in-frame clones alone and lacks a portion of them. Seen here are about 250,000 clones, roughly 85% observed once, and the top ten hold approximately 9%. Sequencing used PBMCs or T cells enriched from blood (not recorded which). The chain couples TRBV6-5 to TRBJ2-7; 9 positions agree with TRBD1. This sequence was found in a woman aged 50 to 60 with acute COVID-19. The CDR3 nucleotides read TGTGCCAGCAGCGTCGGACAGGGGATCGGCTACGAGCAGTACTTC. This codes for CASSVGQGIGYEQYF.